This T cell receptor beta chain appears in the sequencing data of a study of glioma-infiltrating T cells. Whole-study results and caveats: CDR3 overlap between tissue and blood was very small.

Amplification of TCR alpha and beta CDR3 regions from RNA used iRepertoire nested multiplex PCR. TCRdb redid the calling of the multiplex PCR reads with MiXCR, one entry per CDR3 protein. The sample shows 300,000 to 450,000 distinct CDR3 sequences, around 45% of them seen only once. Trimming pared 4 bases from V and 3 bases from J, leaving 16 bases between. CDR3 length: 15 amino acids. Per germline, CDR1 MGHRA and CDR2 YSYEKL. Concerning this clonotype itself: The antigen remains unidentified.

The TCR sequence derives from a human donor with low-grade glioma or glioblastoma, undergoing nonglioma brain surgery, or in good health (not recorded which). J is TRBJ2-7 and V is TRBV4-1; D is uncertain. Sequencing used glioma tissue, nonneoplastic brain tissue, or PBMCs (not recorded which). DNA of the CDR3: TGCGCCAGCAGCCCCAGTCGGAGTCCTGGCTACGAGCAGTACTTC. Amino acids: CASSPSRSPGYEQYF.